The clone carrying this TCR beta chain was picked up a small number of times. Its antigen is unknown. This record belongs to a study of human T cells and chemical hapten exposure. Study context: The study sensitized with 2% DPC on a roughly 2 cm by roughly 2 cm patch of upper inner arm skin. Whole-study findings and limits: Counts of TCRs above 1 in 1000 frequency stayed unchanged with DPC sensitization.

Time point indicated: patch test 3, about 24 weeks after DPC sensitization. Treatment meaning: therapeutic diphenylcyclopropenone sensitization with weekly scalp DPC. Blood draws came before every patch-test application. V was clipped by 0 bases and J by 7 bases; unmatched bases: 15. CDR1 KGHSH and CDR2 LQKENI come from the germline V gene. This CDR3 is built from 17 residues. Per the study methods: From 23,224 to 690,600 TCRs were found per sample, with a median of approximately 92,000. Via MiXCR, TCRdb re-called the RACE reads, giving one row per CDR3 protein. The V and J calls, along with clone size, are taken from TCRdb and not from the paper's own processing. The top ten clones hold approximately 5% of a sample with 82,000 or so distinct CDR3 sequences, approximately 12% of them seen once.

Sequencing used whole blood, obtained in connection with sensitization to the hapten diphenylcyclopropenone (DPC). The sequence was collected from a woman aged 45-65 years with alopecia areata. Some clones in this sample may be carry-over from other donors' samples. The V gene is TRBV18, the J gene TRBJ2-7; 7 nucleotides align to TRBD2. As DNA, the CDR3 is TGTGCCAGCTCACCACCCGGGGCGCGGGGGTTCCCAGGGGAGCAGTACTTC. Its protein product is CASSPPGARGFPGEQYF. The variable domain in full, completed from reference TRBV18 and TRBJ2-7, reads NAGVMQNPRHLVRRRGQEARLRCSPMKGHSHVYWYRQLPEEGLKFMVYLQKENIIDESGMPKERFSAEFPKEGPSILRIQQVVRGDSAAYFCASSPPGARGFPGEQYFGPGTRLTVT.